This T cell receptor (beta chain) was obtained from a study of cytomegalovirus exposure and HLA in healthy donors. Whole-study results and caveats: Earlier analysis found most TCR beta V segments productive about 90% or about 30% of the time.

Turning to this clone: The antigen is undetermined.

PCR amplification relied on 60 Vbeta primers (plus 13 Jbeta primers). Assay: immunoSEQ multiplex PCR; the TCRdb copy retains only in-frame clones and omits some. The table records 150,000 or so clones, approximately 81% of them present only once. Deletions cut 4 bases from V and 2 bases from J, with 6 bases between. The germline CDR1 and CDR2 sequences are SNHLY and FYNNEI. The CDR3 has 13 amino acids. This chain links TRBV2 with TRBJ2-1, with unresolved D. The sequence came from a female donor in good health and CMV-seronegative. The sequencing input was PBMCs. As DNA, the CDR3 is TGTGCCAGCAGTGTAAATGCCTACAATGAGCAGTTCTTC. Translating it yields CASSVNAYNEQFF.